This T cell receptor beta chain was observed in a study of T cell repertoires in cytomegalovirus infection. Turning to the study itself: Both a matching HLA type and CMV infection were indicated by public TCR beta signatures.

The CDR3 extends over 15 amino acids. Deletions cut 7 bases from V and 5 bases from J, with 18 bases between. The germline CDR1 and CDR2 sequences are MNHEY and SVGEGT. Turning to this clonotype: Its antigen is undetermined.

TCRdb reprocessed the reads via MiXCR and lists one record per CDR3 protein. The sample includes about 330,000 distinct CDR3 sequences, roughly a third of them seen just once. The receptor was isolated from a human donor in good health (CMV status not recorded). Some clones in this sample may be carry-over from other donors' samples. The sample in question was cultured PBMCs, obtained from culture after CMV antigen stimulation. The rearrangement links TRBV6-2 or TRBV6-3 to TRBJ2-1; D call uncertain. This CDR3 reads CASTHSPWVHNEQFF. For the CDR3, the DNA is TGTGCCAGCACCCATAGTCCTTGGGTCCACAATGAGCAGTTCTTC.